The source of this TCR beta chain is a study of PD-L1 blockade in urothelial cancer. For this clone: This may stem from a read error, because a much larger clone lies one nucleotide away.

Time point specified: pretreatment peripheral blood. Assay: immunoSEQ multiplex PCR; the TCRdb copy retains only in-frame clones and omits some. The table has 50,000 to 75,000 clones, approximately 75% seen once. The length of the CDR3 is 11 residues. Per germline, CDR1 MNHNY and CDR2 SVGAGI (reference sequence). Trimming took off 7 bases at V and 5 bases at J, with 6 bases between the two ends. This receptor was identified in a man aged 65 to 85 with urothelial cancer. This material consisted of PBMCs, taken around atezolizumab (anti-PD-L1) treatment. The chain joins TRBV6-6 to TRBJ2-1, with unresolved D. The CDR3 here is CASTDNNEQFF. The CDR3 DNA follows: TGTGCCAGCACCGACAACAATGAGCAGTTCTTC.